This TCR beta chain was captured in a study of blood T cell repertoires in COVID-19. At the level of the study: The United States, Italy and Spain supplied acute and convalescent COVID-19 samples.

TCRdb's table, derived via immunoSEQ multiplex PCR, lists solely in-frame clones and lacks some. The profile shows about 290,000 clones, 89% of them singletons. The CDR3 contains 16 residues. The germline CDR1 and CDR2 sequences are MGHDK and SYGVNS. V lost 0 bases and J lost 5, with 13 bases in between. This clone was seen once. The V and J genes are TRBV25-1 and TRBJ1-4; D is ambiguous. Sequenced: PBMCs or T cells enriched from blood (not recorded which). This TCR came from a woman in her thirties or forties who had recovered from COVID-19. This CDR3 is CASSEYRLGQNEKLFF. In DNA, the CDR3 is TGTGCCAGCAGTGAATATAGGCTTGGGCAAAATGAAAAACTGTTTTTT.